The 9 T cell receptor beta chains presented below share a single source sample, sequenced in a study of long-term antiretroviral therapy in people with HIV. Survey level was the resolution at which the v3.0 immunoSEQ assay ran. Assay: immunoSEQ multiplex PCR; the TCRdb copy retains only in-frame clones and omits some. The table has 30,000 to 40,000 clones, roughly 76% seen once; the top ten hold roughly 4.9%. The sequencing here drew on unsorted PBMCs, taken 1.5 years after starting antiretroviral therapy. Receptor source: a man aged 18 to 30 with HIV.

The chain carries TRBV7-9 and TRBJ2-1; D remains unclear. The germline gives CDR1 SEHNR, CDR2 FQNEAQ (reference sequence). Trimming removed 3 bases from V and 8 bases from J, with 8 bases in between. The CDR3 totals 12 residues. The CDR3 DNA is TGTGCCAGCAGCTTTGAGTTCGATGAGCAGTTCTTC. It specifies CASSFEFDEQFF.

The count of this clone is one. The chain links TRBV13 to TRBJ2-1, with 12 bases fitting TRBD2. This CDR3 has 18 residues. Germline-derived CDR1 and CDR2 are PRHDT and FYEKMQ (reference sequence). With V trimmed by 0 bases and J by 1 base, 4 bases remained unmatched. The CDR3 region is CASSLGASGGVSYNEQFF. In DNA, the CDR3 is TGTGCCAGCAGCTTAGGGGCTAGCGGGGGGGTTTCCTACAATGAGCAGTTCTTC.

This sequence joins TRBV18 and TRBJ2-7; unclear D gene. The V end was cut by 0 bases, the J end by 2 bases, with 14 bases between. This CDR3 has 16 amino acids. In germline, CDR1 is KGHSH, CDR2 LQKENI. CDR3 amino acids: CASSPPLTGSPYEQYF. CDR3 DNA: TGTGCCAGCTCACCACCCCTGACGGGCAGCCCCTACGAGCAGTACTTC.

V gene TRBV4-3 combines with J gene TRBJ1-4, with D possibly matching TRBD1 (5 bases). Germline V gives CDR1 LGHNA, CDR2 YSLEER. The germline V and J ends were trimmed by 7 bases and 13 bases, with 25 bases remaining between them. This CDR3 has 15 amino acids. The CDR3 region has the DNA TGCGCCAGCACTTCGGGACTGAGGATTGGGGATAGACTGTTTTTT. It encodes CASTSGLRIGDRLFF.

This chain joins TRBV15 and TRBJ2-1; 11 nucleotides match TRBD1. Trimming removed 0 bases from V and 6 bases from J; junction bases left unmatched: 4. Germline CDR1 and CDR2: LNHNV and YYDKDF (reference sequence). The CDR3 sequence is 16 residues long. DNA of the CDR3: TGTGCCACCAGCAGAGATAAAGGGACAGGGGGCAATGAGCAGTTCTTC. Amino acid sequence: CATSRDKGTGGNEQFF. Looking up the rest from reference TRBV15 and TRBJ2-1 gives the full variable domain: DAMVIQNPRYQVTQFGKPVTLSCSQTLNHNVMYWYQQKSSQAPKLLFHYYDKDFNNEADTPDNFQSRRPNTSFCFLDIRSPGLGDTAMYLCATSRDKGTGGNEQFFGPGTRLTVL.

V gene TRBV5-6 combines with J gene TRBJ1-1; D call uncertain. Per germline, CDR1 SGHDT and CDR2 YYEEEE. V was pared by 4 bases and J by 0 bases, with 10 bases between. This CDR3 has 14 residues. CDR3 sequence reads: CASSPVSMNTEAFF. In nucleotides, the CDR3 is TGTGCCAGCAGCCCCGTATCCATGAACACTGAAGCTTTCTTT.

CDR3 sequence (DNA): TGTGCCATCACAACAGACTGGGTGGCGGGAATGGAGGTGAAGAACACTGAAGCTTTCTTT. This codes for CAITTDWVAGMEVKNTEAFF. The chain links TRBV10-3 to TRBJ1-1; D uncertain. This CDR3 has 20 residues. The germline gives CDR1 ENHRY, CDR2 SYGVKD. V lost 7 bases and J lost 1, with 31 bases in between.

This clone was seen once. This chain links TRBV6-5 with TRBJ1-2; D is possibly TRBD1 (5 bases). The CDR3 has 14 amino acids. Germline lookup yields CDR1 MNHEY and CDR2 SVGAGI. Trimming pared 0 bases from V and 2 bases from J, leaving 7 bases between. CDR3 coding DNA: TGTGCCAGCAGTTACTCGGCAGGGAACTATGGCTACACCTTC. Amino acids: CASSYSAGNYGYTF.

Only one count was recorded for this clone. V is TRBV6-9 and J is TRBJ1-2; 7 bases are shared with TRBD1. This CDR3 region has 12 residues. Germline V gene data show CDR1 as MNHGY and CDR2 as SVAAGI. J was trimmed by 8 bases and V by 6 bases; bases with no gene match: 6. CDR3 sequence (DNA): TGTGCCAGCAGCCGGGACAGCGACGGCTACACCTTC. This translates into CASSRDSDGYTF.